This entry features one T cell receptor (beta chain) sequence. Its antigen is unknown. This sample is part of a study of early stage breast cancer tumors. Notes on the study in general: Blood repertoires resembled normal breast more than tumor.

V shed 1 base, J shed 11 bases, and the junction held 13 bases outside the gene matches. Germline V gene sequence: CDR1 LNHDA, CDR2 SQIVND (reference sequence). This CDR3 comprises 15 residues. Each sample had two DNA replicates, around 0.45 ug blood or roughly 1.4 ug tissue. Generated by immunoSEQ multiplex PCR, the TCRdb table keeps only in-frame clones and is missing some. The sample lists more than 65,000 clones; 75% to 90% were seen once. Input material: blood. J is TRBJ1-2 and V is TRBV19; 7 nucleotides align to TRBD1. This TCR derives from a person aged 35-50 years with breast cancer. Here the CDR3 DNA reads TGTGCCAGTAGTATAGCCAGGACAGGATCGGGGGATTACACCTTC. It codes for CASSIARTGSGDYTF.